Shown below are 14 T cell receptor beta chains from a single sample sequenced in a study of cytomegalovirus exposure and HLA in healthy donors. Primers: 60 Vbeta forward and 13 Jbeta reverse. Profiling relied on immunoSEQ multiplex PCR, and the TCRdb table lists in-frame clones only, not all of them. In the table there are about 64,000 clones, 60% to 80% of which are singletons. The sample consisted of PBMCs. Source of these receptors: a male donor in good health and CMV-seropositive.

The chain has TRBV5-1 and TRBJ2-7; 7 bases match TRBD1. This CDR3 comprises 15 residues. V lost 2 bases to trimming and J lost 4 bases; unmatched junction nucleotides: 9. In germline, CDR1 is SGHRS, CDR2 YFSETQ. The CDR3 nucleotides read TGCGCCAGCAGCTTAGGTGGAAACAGGGGATACGAGCAGTACTTC. This gives the protein CASSLGGNRGYEQYF.

The V and J genes are TRBV7-2 and TRBJ2-5, with 8 positions matching TRBD1. V dropped 1 base and J dropped 5; count of bases not matched to a gene: 6. In germline, CDR1 is SGHTA, CDR2 FQGNSA. This CDR3 spans 15 amino acids. The CDR3 nucleotides read TGTGCCAGCAGCTTAGGACAGGGGATGAGGGAGACCCAGTACTTC. Its translation: CASSLGQGMRETQYF.

The chain links TRBV4-3 to TRBJ2-7; D may be TRBD1 (6 bases). This CDR3 contains 15 residues. Germline-derived CDR1 and CDR2 are LGHNA and YSLEER. V was clipped by 3 bases and J by 3 bases, with 15 bases between them. DNA for the CDR3: TGCGCCAGCAGCCAGTATACAGGGCAGGGCTACGAGCAGTACTTC. Its translation: CASSQYTGQGYEQYF.

This chain uses TRBV9 with TRBJ2-7; D perhaps matches TRBD1 (5 bases). With 2 bases removed from V and 0 bases from J, the gap between germline ends came to 6 bases. The CDR3 consists of 13 residues. The V gene's germline CDR1 is SGDLS and CDR2 YYNGEE. The CDR3 region is CASSVTASYEQYF. DNA of the CDR3: TGTGCCAGCAGCGTGACAGCCTCCTACGAGCAGTACTTC.

This clone was counted a few times. CDR3 nucleotides: TGTGCCAGCAGTTCGGGACAGGGCTACGAGCAGTACTTC. It is translated as CASSSGQGYEQYF. The chain combines TRBV28 with TRBJ2-7, with 9 bases matching TRBD1. J was trimmed by 3 bases and V by 4 bases; bases with no gene match: 1. Germline V gives CDR1 MDHEN, CDR2 SYDVKM. The CDR3 consists of 13 residues.

The DNA of the CDR3 is TGTGCCAGCAGCCTTGGACTCCGCGCGGATGAGCAGTTCTTC. Its translation is CASSLGLRADEQFF. V and J are TRBV7-2 and TRBJ2-1; TRBD2 might be the D (5 bases). Trimming removed 5 bases at V and 8 bases at J, with 16 bases between. Germline V CDR1 and CDR2: SGHTA, FQGNSA. The CDR3 totals 14 residues.

This clone was seen once. The chain recombines TRBV4-2 with TRBJ2-7; the match to TRBD2 covers 9 bases. Germline V gives CDR1 LGHNA, CDR2 YNFKEQ. V was pared by 1 base and J by 6 bases, with 4 bases of the junction left unmatched. This CDR3 region has 14 residues. The CDR3 nucleotides are TGTGCCAGCAGCCAAGGCGGGGGGGCTGGCGAGCAGTACTTC. Translated: CASSQGGGAGEQYF.

The V call is TRBV7-6, the J call TRBJ1-6; weak D call: TRBD1 (5 bases). The V gene's germline CDR1 is SGHVS and CDR2 FNYEAQ. The CDR3 extends over 15 amino acids. V was trimmed by 2 bases and J by 8 bases, leaving 13 bases between them. As DNA, the CDR3 is TGTGCCAGCAGCTTATTTGCAGGGCCAGATTCACCCCTCCACTTT. This gives the protein CASSLFAGPDSPLHF.

This chain links TRBV9 with TRBJ1-3; 9 bases are a match to TRBD1. This CDR3 is 16 amino acids long. The germline gives CDR1 SGDLS, CDR2 YYNGEE. Germline trimming cut 0 bases from V and 1 base from J; bases unmatched to any gene: 2. The CDR3 protein is CASSVVGQGSGNTIYF. The DNA of the CDR3 is TGTGCCAGCAGCGTAGTGGGACAGGGTTCTGGAAACACCATATATTTT.

The J gene is TRBJ1-2, the V gene TRBV7-8, with D unresolved. Trimming removed 1 base from V and 2 bases from J, with 5 bases in between. CDR3 length: 13 residues. Germline CDR1 and CDR2: SGHVS and FQNEAQ. The CDR3: CASSLGQNYGYTF. CDR3 in DNA: TGTGCCAGCAGCTTAGGTCAGAACTATGGCTACACCTTC.

The V gene is TRBV25-1, the J gene TRBJ2-7; TRBD2 matches at 7 bases. CDR1 and CDR2 (germline): MGHDK, SYGVNS. CDR3 size: 13 residues. Germline trimming cut 3 bases from V and 1 base from J; bases unmatched to any gene: 0. The CDR3 DNA follows: TGTGCCAGCAGTGAGCGGGGGTCCTACGAGCAGTACTTC. Its translation: CASSERGSYEQYF.

The V and J genes are TRBV14 and TRBJ2-7, with no clear D. The CDR3 contains 14 residues. The V gene lost 0 bases and the J gene lost 8 bases, with 14 bases spanning the gap. CDR1 is SGHDN and CDR2 is FVKESK in the germline V gene. The CDR3 DNA reads TGTGCCAGCAGCCAAGATATTCCGCGGCAGAAGCAGTACTTC. Protein product: CASSQDIPRQKQYF.

The CDR3 here is CASRPGGYGYTF. The CDR3 coding sequence is TGTGCCAGCAGGCCGGGGGGCTATGGCTACACCTTC. This chain connects TRBV6-5 to TRBJ1-2, with TRBD1 as a possible D gene (5 bases). V was clipped by 6 bases and J by 4 bases, with 9 bases between them. CDR1 MNHEY and CDR2 SVGAGI come from the germline V gene. The length of the CDR3 is 12 residues.

The V and J genes are TRBV28 and TRBJ1-4, with a weak D call TRBD1 (5 bases). CDR3 length: 14 residues. Germline V gene data show CDR1 as MDHEN and CDR2 as SYDVKM. V was pared by 7 bases and J by 3 bases, with 12 bases between. The CDR3 region has the DNA TGTGCCAGCAAAGTTCGGGGGGCTAATGAAAAACTGTTTTTT. Translated, it gives CASKVRGANEKLFF.